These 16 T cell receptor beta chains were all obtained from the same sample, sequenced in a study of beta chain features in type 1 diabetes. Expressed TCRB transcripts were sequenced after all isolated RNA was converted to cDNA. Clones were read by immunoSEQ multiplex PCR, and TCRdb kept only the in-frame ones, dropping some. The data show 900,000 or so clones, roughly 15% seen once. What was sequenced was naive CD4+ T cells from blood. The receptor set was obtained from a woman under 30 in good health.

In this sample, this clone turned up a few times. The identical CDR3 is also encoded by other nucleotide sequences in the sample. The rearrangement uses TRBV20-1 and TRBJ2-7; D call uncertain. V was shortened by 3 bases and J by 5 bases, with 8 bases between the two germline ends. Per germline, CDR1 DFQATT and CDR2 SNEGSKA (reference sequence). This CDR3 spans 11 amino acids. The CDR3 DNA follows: TGCAGTGCTAGGGACCGGGACGAGCAGTACTTC. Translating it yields CSARDRDEQYF.

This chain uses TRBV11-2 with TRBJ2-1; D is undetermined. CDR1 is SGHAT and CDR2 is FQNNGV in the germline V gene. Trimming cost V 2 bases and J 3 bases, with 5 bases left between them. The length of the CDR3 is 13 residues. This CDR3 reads CASSLPGYNEQFF. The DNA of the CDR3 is TGTGCCAGCAGCTTACCAGGCTACAATGAGCAGTTCTTC. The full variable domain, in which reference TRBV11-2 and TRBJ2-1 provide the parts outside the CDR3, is EAGVAQSPRYKIIEKRQSVAFWCNPISGHATLYWYQQILGQGPKLLIQFQNNGVVDDSQLPKDRFSAERLKGVDSTLKIQPAKLEDSAVYLCASSLPGYNEQFFGPGTRLTVL.

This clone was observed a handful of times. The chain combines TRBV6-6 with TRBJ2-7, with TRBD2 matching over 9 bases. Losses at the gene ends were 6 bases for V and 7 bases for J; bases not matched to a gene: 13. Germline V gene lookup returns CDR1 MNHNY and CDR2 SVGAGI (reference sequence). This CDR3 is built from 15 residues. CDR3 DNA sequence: TGTGCCAGCAGCACGGGACTAGCTTCAACGGGGGAGCAGTACTTC. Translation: CASSTGLASTGEQYF.

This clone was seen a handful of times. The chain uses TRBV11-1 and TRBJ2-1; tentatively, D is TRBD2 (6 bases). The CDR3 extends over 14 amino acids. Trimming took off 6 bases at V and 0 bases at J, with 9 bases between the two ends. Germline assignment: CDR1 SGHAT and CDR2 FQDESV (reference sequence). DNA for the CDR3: TGTGCCAGCAGTGAGCGGGTCTCCTACAATGAGCAGTTCTTC. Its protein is CASSERVSYNEQFF.

The CDR3 nucleotides read TGTGCCAAGACGTCGAAAGTCTTCGCTGAAGCTTTCTTT. This encodes CAKTSKVFAEAFF. J is TRBJ1-1 and V is TRBV19; D not resolved. CDR3 length: 13 amino acids. V lost 10 bases, J lost 6 bases, and 18 bases lay in between. Germline loops: CDR1 LNHDA, CDR2 SQIVND (reference sequence). The variable domain in full, completed from reference TRBV19 and TRBJ1-1, reads DGGITQSPKYLFRKEGQNVTLSCEQNLNHDAMYWYRQDPGQGLRLIYYSQIVNDFQKGDIAEGYSVSREKKESFPLTVTSAQKNPTAFYLCAKTSKVFAEAFFGQGTRLTVV.

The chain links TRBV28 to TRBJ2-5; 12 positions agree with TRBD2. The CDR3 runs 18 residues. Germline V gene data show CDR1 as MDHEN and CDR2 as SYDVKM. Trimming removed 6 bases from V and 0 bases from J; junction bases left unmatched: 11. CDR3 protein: CASSSIGLAGWYQETQYF. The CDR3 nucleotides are TGTGCCAGCAGCTCCATAGGACTAGCGGGGTGGTACCAAGAGACCCAGTACTTC.

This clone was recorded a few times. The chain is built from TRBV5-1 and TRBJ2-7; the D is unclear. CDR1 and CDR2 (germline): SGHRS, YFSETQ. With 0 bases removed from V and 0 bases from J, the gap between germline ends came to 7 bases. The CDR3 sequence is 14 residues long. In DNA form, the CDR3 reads TGCGCCAGCAGCTTGGAACGAGACTCCTACGAGCAGTACTTC. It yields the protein CASSLERDSYEQYF.

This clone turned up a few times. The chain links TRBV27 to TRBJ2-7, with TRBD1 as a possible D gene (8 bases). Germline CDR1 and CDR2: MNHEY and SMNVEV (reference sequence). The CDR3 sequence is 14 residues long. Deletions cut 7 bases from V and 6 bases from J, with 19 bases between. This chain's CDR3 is CASNRDYRGGEQYF. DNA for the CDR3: TGTGCCAGCAATCGGGACTACAGGGGGGGCGAGCAGTACTTC.

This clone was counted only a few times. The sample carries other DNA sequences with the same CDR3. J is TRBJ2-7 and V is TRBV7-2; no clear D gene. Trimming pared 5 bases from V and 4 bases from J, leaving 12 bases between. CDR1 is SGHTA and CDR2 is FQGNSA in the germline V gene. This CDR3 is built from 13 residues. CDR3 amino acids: CASSPRGVYEQYF. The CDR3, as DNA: TGTGCCAGCAGCCCCCGCGGAGTTTACGAGCAGTACTTC.

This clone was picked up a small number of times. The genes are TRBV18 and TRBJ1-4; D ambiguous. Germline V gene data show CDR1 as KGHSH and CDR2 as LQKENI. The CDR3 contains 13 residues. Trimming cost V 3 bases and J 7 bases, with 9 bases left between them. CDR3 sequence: CASSPRRTEKLFF. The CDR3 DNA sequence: TGTGCCAGCTCACCCCGGCGGACTGAAAAACTGTTTTTT.

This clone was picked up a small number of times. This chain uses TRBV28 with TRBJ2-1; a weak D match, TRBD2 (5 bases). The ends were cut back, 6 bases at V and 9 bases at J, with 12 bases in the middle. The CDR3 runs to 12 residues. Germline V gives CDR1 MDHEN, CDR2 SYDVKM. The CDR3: CASRMLEGEQFF. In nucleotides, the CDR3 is TGTGCCAGCAGAATGCTTGAGGGTGAGCAGTTCTTC. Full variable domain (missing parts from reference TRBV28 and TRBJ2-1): DVKVTQSSRYLVKRTGEKVFLECVQDMDHENMFWYRQDPGLGLRLIYFSYDVKMKEKGDIPEGYSVSREKKERFSLILESASTNQTSMYLCASRMLEGEQFFGPGTRLTVL.

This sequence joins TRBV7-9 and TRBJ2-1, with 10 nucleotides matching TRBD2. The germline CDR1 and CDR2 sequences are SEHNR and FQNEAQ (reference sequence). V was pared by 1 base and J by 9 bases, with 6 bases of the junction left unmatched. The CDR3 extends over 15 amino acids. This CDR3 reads CASSLVPSGSSEQFF. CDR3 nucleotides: TGTGCCAGCAGCTTAGTACCTAGCGGGAGTAGTGAGCAGTTCTTC.

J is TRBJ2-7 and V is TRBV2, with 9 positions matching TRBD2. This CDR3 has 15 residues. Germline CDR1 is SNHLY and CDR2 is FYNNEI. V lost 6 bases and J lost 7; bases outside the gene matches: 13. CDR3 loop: CASRALGGRAREQYF. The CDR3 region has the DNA TGTGCCAGCAGGGCTCTGGGCGGGAGGGCCAGAGAGCAGTACTTC.

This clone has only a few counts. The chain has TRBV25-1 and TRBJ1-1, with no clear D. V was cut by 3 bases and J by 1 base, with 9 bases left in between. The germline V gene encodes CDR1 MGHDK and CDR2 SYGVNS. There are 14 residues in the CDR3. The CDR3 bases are TGTGCCAGCAGTGAGTATGCGGGGAACACTGAAGCTTTCTTT. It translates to CASSEYAGNTEAFF.

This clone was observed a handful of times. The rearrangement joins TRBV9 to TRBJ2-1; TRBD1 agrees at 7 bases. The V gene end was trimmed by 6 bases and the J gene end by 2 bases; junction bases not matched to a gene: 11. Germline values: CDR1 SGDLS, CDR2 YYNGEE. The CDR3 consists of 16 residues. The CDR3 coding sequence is TGTGCCAGCACCCACCGACAGGGCTCACCCTACAATGAGCAGTTCTTC. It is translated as CASTHRQGSPYNEQFF.

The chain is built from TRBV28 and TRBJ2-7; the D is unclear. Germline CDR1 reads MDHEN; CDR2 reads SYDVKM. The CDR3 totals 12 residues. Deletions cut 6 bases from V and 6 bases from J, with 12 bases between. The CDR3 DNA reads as TGTGCCAGCAGATACGGACCAGCCGAGCAGTACTTC. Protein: CASRYGPAEQYF.